The next 23 T cell receptor beta chains were all read from a single sample in a study of identical twins. Via MiXCR, TCRdb re-called the 5' RACE reads, giving one row per CDR3 protein. The sample holds fewer than 450,000 distinct CDR3 sequences; about 10% are singletons and the top ten take around 8.6%. Material: naive T cells sorted from blood. These receptors all stem from a woman aged 50 to 60 in good health.

This clonotype has at least ten counts. The chain carries TRBV29-1 and TRBJ1-1; the match to TRBD1 covers 7 bases. CDR1 and CDR2 from the germline V gene are SQVTM and ANQGSEA. CDR3 length: 10 residues. Unmatched junction bases numbered 2, after V lost 7 bases and J lost 6 bases. The CDR3 DNA sequence: TGCAGCGCCGGGACAGCTGAAGCTTTCTTT. This encodes CSAGTAEAFF.

The chain is built from TRBV20-1 and TRBJ2-5; maybe TRBD1 (6 bases). The CDR3 contains 15 residues. CDR1 is DFQATT, CDR2 SNEGSKA, per germline (reference sequence). The V end was cut by 5 bases, the J end by 5 bases, with 21 bases between. CDR3 region: CSASTGTRKGETQYF. The CDR3 DNA reads as TGCAGTGCTTCCACCGGGACACGGAAGGGTGAGACCCAGTACTTC.

The rearrangement joins TRBV12-3 or TRBV12-4 to TRBJ2-1; 11 positions agree with TRBD2. The CDR3 is made up of 17 amino acids. Trimming took 5 bases from V and 8 from J; bases not matched to a gene: 14. The CDR3 reads CASSDSLLAGGFYEQFF. In nucleotides, the CDR3 is TGTGCCAGCAGTGACAGCCTCCTAGCGGGAGGATTCTATGAGCAGTTCTTC.

The sample holds a few counts of this clonotype. The chain combines TRBV19 with TRBJ1-5, with D possibly matching TRBD1 (6 bases). Trimming pared 4 bases from V and 4 bases from J, leaving 14 bases between. Germline CDR1 LNHDA, CDR2 SQIVND (reference sequence). CDR3 size: 15 residues. This chain's CDR3 is CASSKPGVPNQPQHF. CDR3 bases: TGTGCCAGTAGTAAGCCAGGGGTCCCTAATCAGCCCCAGCATTTT.

This clonotype was recorded at least ten times. The chain has TRBV19 and TRBJ2-1; 8 nucleotides line up with TRBD1. V shed 6 bases, J shed 7 bases, and the junction held 14 bases outside the gene matches. The V gene's germline CDR1 is LNHDA and CDR2 SQIVND (reference sequence). CDR3 size: 16 residues. CDR3 in DNA: TGTGCCAGTAGCATCGAGGACAGGGCGGAATCGAATGAGCAGTTCTTC. Its translation: CASSIEDRAESNEQFF.

CDR3 coding DNA: TGCAGCGTTGAGGGTATGACCGGGGAGCTGTTTTTT. Protein product: CSVEGMTGELFF. The chain joins TRBV29-1 to TRBJ2-2; the D is unclear. In germline, CDR1 is SQVTM, CDR2 ANQGSEA. V was pared by 3 bases and J by 5 bases, with 7 bases between. The CDR3 length is 12 residues.

The gene calls are TRBV15 and TRBJ2-1; D ambiguous. The CDR3 extends over 14 amino acids. The germline V and J ends were trimmed by 6 bases and 0 bases, with 9 bases remaining between them. Germline V gives CDR1 LNHNV, CDR2 YYDKDF (reference sequence). The CDR3 nucleotides read TGTGCCACCAGTTTCACGAGCTCCTACAATGAGCAGTTCTTC. It translates to CATSFTSSYNEQFF.

Only a few counts were recorded for this clonotype. V gene TRBV11-2 combines with J gene TRBJ2-6, with D maybe TRBD1 (6 bases). V was cut by 5 bases and J by 4 bases, with 12 bases left in between. The CDR3 consists of 15 residues. Germline V lookup: CDR1 SGHAT, CDR2 FQNNGV. CDR3 amino acids: CASSAQGQGANVLTF. The DNA for the CDR3 is TGTGCCAGCAGCGCACAGGGACAAGGGGCCAACGTCCTGACTTTC.

The rearrangement uses TRBV15 and TRBJ2-3, with no clear D. The germline V gene encodes CDR1 LNHNV and CDR2 YYDKDF (reference sequence). V was trimmed by 2 bases and J by 7 bases, leaving 19 bases between them. The CDR3 contains 16 residues. CDR3 sequence (DNA): TGTGCCACCAGCAGAACAACAGCAATAGAAGGAAATACGCAGTATTTT. Its translation is CATSRTTAIEGNTQYF.

This clonotype was found many times. The chain recombines TRBV12-3 or TRBV12-4 with TRBJ1-5; D uncertain. The CDR3 totals 13 residues. The V end was cut by 6 bases, the J end by 3 bases, with 9 bases between. For the CDR3, the DNA is TGTGCCAGCAGCCCGTTTAACAATCAGCCCCAGCATTTT. It yields the protein CASSPFNNQPQHF.

V usage is TRBV6-5 and J usage is TRBJ1-1; a possible D gene is TRBD1 (5 bases). From germline, CDR1 is MNHEY and CDR2 SVGAGI. Trimming took 6 bases from V and 11 from J, leaving 16 bases between them. CDR3 length: 12 amino acids. The CDR3 DNA follows: TGTGCCAGCAGCCAAAGGGGTTTGGTTGCTTTCTTT. Its protein is CASSQRGLVAFF.

This clonotype was found a few times. The chain employs TRBV6-1 and TRBJ2-3; D is unclear. Trimming removed 6 bases from V and 7 bases from J, with 17 bases in between. The CDR3 length is 14 residues. Germline CDR1 reads MNHNS; CDR2 reads SASEGT. In nucleotides, the CDR3 is TGTGCCAGCAGGTCTAGAAACCCTGCCTATACGCAGTATTTT. Protein: CASRSRNPAYTQYF.

This clonotype came up a few times. This chain uses TRBV7-9 with TRBJ2-5, with TRBD2 identical over 10 bases. V dropped 1 base and J dropped 0; count of bases not matched to a gene: 5. Looked up from germline, CDR1 is SEHNR and CDR2 is FQNEAQ (reference sequence). This CDR3 spans 17 amino acids. The CDR3 is CASSLEASGSYQETQYF. The CDR3 DNA follows: TGTGCCAGCAGCTTAGAGGCTAGCGGGAGTTACCAAGAGACCCAGTACTTC.

This chain connects TRBV14 to TRBJ2-1; unclear D gene. V was cut by 4 bases and J by 6 bases, with 16 bases left in between. In germline, CDR1 is SGHDN, CDR2 FVKESK. CDR3 length: 15 amino acids. CDR3 loop: CASSRWGASGNEQFF. Here the CDR3 DNA reads TGTGCCAGCAGCCGGTGGGGTGCTTCGGGCAATGAGCAGTTCTTC.

V usage is TRBV5-1 and J usage is TRBJ2-1, with TRBD2 matching over 11 bases. Trimming took 3 bases from V and 9 from J; bases not matched to a gene: 11. The CDR3 runs 16 residues. Germline values: CDR1 SGHRS, CDR2 YFSETQ. In DNA, the CDR3 is TGCGCCAGCAGCTGGAACTTAGCGGGAGGGCCTGTTGAGCAGTTCTTC. Its translation: CASSWNLAGGPVEQFF.

The rearrangement joins TRBV2 to TRBJ2-2; the match to TRBD2 covers 11 bases. The junction had 6 bases not matched to a gene; V was cut back by 2 bases and J by 4 bases. Germline-derived CDR1 and CDR2 are SNHLY and FYNNEI. The CDR3 length is 17 residues. The CDR3 region is CASSEFSGRASTGELFF. The CDR3 DNA sequence: TGTGCCAGCAGTGAATTTAGCGGGAGGGCCTCCACCGGGGAGCTGTTTTTT.

This clonotype was observed a handful of times. The rearrangement links TRBV5-6 to TRBJ2-4; D is unresolved. V was shortened by 0 bases and J by 7 bases, with 17 bases between the two germline ends. Germline loops: CDR1 SGHDT, CDR2 YYEEEE. There are 16 residues in the CDR3. The CDR3 here is CASSLDYSGQGNIQYF. CDR3 DNA sequence: TGTGCCAGCAGCTTGGACTACAGTGGGCAAGGGAACATTCAGTACTTC.

The sample holds a few counts of this clonotype. This chain joins TRBV5-6 and TRBJ2-1, with D tentatively TRBD1 (6 bases). Germline V lookup: CDR1 SGHDT, CDR2 YYEEEE. V was clipped by 5 bases and J by 4 bases, with 19 bases between them. The CDR3 sequence is 16 residues long. For the CDR3, the DNA is TGTGCCAGCAGTCCCGTTATCGGGACATCGTACAATGAGCAGTTCTTC. Its translation is CASSPVIGTSYNEQFF.

This clonotype was recorded at least ten times. The chain recombines TRBV7-2 with TRBJ1-4; D not resolved. Germline CDR1 SGHTA, CDR2 FQGNSA. This CDR3 comprises 15 residues. Trimming pared 7 bases from V and 3 bases from J, leaving 15 bases between. The CDR3 DNA reads as TGTGCCAGCACCCTAGTGCCCCTGGCTAATGAAAAACTGTTTTTT. The encoded protein is CASTLVPLANEKLFF.

This clonotype appeared many times. CDR3 amino acids: CASGGPNTEAFF. DNA of the CDR3: TGTGCCAGCGGGGGACCAAACACTGAAGCTTTCTTT. The chain carries TRBV25-1 and TRBJ1-1, with D possibly matching TRBD1 (5 bases). V shed 8 bases and J shed 2 bases, with 9 bases lying between them. The CDR3 contains 12 residues. Germline V gives CDR1 MGHDK, CDR2 SYGVNS. The entire variable domain, with the rest obtained from reference TRBV25-1 and TRBJ1-1, is as follows: EADIYQTPRYLVIGTGKKITLECSQTMGHDKMYWYQQDPGMELHLIHYSYGVNSTEKGDLSSESTVSRIRTEHFPLTLESARPSHTSQYLCASGGPNTEAFFGQGTRLTVV.

This clonotype showed up just a few times. The chain is built from TRBV15 and TRBJ2-3; TRBD2 matches at 10 bases. The CDR3 runs to 16 residues. Looked up from germline, CDR1 is LNHNV and CDR2 is YYDKDF (reference sequence). The V and J ends lost 2 bases and 2 bases, in that order; junction bases with no gene match: 4. The CDR3 sequence: CATSRSSGRYTDTQYF. The CDR3 DNA reads TGTGCCACCAGCAGAAGTAGCGGGAGGTACACAGATACGCAGTATTTT.

This clonotype was seen repeatedly, ten times or more. The rearrangement links TRBV12-3 or TRBV12-4 to TRBJ2-3, with D possibly TRBD1 on 6 matching bases. Trimming removed 6 bases from V and 1 base from J, with 17 bases in between. This CDR3 is built from 16 residues. The chain's CDR3 is CASRETGTIGTDTQYF. CDR3 DNA sequence: TGTGCCAGCAGGGAGACCGGGACAATCGGCACAGATACGCAGTATTTT.

This clonotype was seen ten or more times. This chain links TRBV4-1 with TRBJ1-2; 7 nucleotides align to TRBD1. V lost 3 bases and J lost 7; bases outside the gene matches: 8. CDR1 and CDR2 from the germline V gene are MGHRA and YSYEKL. The CDR3 runs to 14 residues. In nucleotides, the CDR3 is TGCGCCAGCAGCCAGGCTGACAGGGACGCTGGCTACACCTTC. Its translation is CASSQADRDAGYTF.